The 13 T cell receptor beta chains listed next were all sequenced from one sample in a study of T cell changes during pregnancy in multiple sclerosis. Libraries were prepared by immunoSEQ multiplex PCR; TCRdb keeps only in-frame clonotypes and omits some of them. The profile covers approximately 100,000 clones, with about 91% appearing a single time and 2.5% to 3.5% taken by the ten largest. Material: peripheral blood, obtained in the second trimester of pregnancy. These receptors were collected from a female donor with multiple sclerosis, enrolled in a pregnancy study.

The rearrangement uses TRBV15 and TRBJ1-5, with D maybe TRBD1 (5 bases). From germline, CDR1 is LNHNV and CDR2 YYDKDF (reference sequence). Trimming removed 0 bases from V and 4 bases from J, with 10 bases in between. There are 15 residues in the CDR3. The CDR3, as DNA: TGTGCCACCAGCAGAGATCTAGGGGAAAATCAGCCCCAGCATTTT. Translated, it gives CATSRDLGENQPQHF.

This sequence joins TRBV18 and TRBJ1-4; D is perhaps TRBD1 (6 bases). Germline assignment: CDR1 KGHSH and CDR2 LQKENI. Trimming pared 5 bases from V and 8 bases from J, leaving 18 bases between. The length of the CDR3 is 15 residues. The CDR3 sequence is CASSELRQGREKLFF. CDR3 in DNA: TGTGCCAGCTCAGAGTTGAGGCAGGGGAGAGAAAAACTGTTTTTT.

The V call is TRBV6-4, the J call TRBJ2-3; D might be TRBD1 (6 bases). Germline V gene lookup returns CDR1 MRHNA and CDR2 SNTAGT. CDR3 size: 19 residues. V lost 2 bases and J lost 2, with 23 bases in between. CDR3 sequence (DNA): TGTGCCAGCAGTGACCCCGGTCACAACAGGGAGAGGAACACAGATACGCAGTATTTT. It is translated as CASSDPGHNRERNTDTQYF.

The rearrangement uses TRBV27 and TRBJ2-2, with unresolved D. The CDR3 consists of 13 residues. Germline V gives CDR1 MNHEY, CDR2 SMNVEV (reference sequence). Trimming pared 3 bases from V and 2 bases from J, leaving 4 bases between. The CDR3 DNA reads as TGTGCCAGCAGTTTTCTAAACACCGGGGAGCTGTTTTTT. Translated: CASSFLNTGELFF.

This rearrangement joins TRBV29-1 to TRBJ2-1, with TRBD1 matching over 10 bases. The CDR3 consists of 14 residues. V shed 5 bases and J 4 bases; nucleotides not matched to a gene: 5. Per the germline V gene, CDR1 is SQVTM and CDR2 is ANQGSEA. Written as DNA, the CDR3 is TGCAGCGTTCAGACAGGGGGCAGTTACAATGAGCAGTTCTTC. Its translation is CSVQTGGSYNEQFF.

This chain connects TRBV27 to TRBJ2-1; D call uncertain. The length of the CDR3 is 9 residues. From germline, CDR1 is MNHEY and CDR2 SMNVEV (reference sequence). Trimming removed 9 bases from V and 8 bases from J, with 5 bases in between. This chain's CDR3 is CASGYEQFF. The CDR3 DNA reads TGTGCCAGTGGCTATGAGCAGTTCTTC.

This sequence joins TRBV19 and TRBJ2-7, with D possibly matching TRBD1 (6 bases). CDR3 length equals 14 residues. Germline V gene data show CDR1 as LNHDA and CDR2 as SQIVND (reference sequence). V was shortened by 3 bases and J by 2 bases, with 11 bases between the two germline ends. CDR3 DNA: TGTGCCAGTAGTATTTCGGACAGAACCTACGAGCAGTACTTC. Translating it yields CASSISDRTYEQYF.

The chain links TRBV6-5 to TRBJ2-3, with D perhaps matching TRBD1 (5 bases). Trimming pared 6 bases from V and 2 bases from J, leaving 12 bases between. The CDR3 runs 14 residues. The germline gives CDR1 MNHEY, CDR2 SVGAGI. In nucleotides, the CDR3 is TGTGCCAGCAGCAGAAGGGGTACCACAGATACGCAGTATTTT. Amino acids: CASSRRGTTDTQYF.

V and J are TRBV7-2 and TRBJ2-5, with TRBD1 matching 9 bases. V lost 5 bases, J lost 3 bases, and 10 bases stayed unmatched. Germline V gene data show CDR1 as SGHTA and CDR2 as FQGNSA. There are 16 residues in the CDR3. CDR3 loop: CASSLRPGQGKETQYF. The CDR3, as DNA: TGTGCCAGCAGCCTCCGGCCGGGACAGGGAAAAGAGACCCAGTACTTC. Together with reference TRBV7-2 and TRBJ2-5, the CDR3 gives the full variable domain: GAGVSQSPSNKVTEKGKDVELRCDPISGHTALYWYRQSLGQGLEFLIYFQGNSAPDKSGLPSDRFSAERTGGSVSTLTIQRTQQEDSAVYLCASSLRPGQGKETQYFGPGTRLLVL.

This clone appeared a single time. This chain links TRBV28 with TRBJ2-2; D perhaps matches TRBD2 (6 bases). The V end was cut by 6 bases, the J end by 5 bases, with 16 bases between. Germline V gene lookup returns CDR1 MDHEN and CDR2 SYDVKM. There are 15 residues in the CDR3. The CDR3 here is CASRGGGSGTGELFF. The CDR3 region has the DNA TGTGCCAGCAGGGGAGGAGGATCGGGAACCGGGGAGCTGTTTTTT.

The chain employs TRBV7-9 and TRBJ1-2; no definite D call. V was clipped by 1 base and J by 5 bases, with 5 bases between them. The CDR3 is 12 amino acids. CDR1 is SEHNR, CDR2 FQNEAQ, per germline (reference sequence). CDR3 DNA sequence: TGTGCCAGCAGCTTAGATCCGTATGGCTACACCTTC. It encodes CASSLDPYGYTF.

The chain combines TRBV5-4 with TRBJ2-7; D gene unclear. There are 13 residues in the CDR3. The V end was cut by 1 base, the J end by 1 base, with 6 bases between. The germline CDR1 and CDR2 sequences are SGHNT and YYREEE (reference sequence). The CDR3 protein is CASSLSTSYEQYF. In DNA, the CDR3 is TGTGCCAGCAGCTTGAGCACTTCCTACGAGCAGTACTTC.

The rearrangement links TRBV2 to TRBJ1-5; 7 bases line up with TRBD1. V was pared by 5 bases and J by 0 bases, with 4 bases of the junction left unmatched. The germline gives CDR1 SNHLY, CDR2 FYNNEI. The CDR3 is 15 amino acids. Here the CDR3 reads CASSRQGSSNQPQHF. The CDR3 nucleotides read TGTGCCAGCAGTCGACAGGGTTCTAGCAATCAGCCCCAGCATTTT.